These 2 T cell receptor beta chains were all obtained from the same sample, sequenced in a study of cytomegalovirus exposure and HLA in healthy donors. It was with 60 Vbeta and 13 Jbeta primers that the PCR ran. TCRdb's table, derived via immunoSEQ multiplex PCR, lists solely in-frame clones and lacks some. The sample contains around 67,000 clones, about 68% of which appear only once. The material sequenced was PBMCs. The receptor source for this set is a woman aged 25 to 39 in good health and CMV-seropositive.

J is TRBJ2-6 and V is TRBV9; D is possibly TRBD2 (6 bases). Germline V gene data show CDR1 as SGDLS and CDR2 as YYNGEE. There are 16 residues in the CDR3. Trimming cost V 1 base and J 4 bases, with 12 bases left between them. Here the CDR3 reads CASSVTAGSGANVLTF. The CDR3 DNA reads TGTGCCAGCAGCGTAACAGCGGGCTCAGGGGCCAACGTCCTGACTTTC.

Only one count was recorded for this clone. This chain joins TRBV5-6 and TRBJ1-6, with 7 bases lining up with TRBD1. The CDR3 runs 17 residues. From germline, CDR1 is SGHDT and CDR2 YYEEEE. V lost 4 bases to trimming and J lost 7 bases; unmatched junction nucleotides: 14. The CDR3 DNA reads TGTGCCAGCAGCGCTAAGGCCAACAGGGGAAAAAATTCACCCCTCCACTTT. Translation: CASSAKANRGKNSPLHF.